These 3 T cell receptor beta chains were all obtained from the same sample, sequenced in a study of CD8+ T cells in alopecia areata. The sequencing template was cDNA reverse transcribed from extracted RNA. Here immunoSEQ multiplex PCR was the method, and the copy in TCRdb shows in-frame clones only, minus some. The sample holds 65,000 to 95,000 clones, around 54% seen once. Sample: NKG2D-high CD8+ T cells sorted from blood. All receptors come from a human donor with alopecia areata.

The chain is built from TRBV29-1 and TRBJ2-7; weak D call: TRBD2 (5 bases). V shed 4 bases and J shed 9 bases, with 22 bases lying between them. In germline, CDR1 is SQVTM, CDR2 ANQGSEA. This CDR3 spans 14 amino acids. Here the CDR3 DNA reads TGCAGCGTTGCGGAATGGGATGGGGAAGAGGGGCAGTACTTC. Translated, it gives CSVAEWDGEEGQYF.

The rearrangement links TRBV9 to TRBJ2-3; 7 bases agree with TRBD1. Trimming cost V 2 bases and J 3 bases; bases outside gene matches: 3. The CDR3 consists of 14 residues. CDR1 and CDR2 from the germline V gene are SGDLS and YYNGEE. CDR3 bases: TGTGCCAGCAGCGTGCAGGACAGGACAGATACGCAGTATTTT. This sequence encodes CASSVQDRTDTQYF.

The CDR3 protein is CSANGTPEQYF. The DNA for the CDR3 is TGCAGTGCTAACGGGACTCCAGAGCAGTACTTC. This chain joins TRBV20-1 and TRBJ2-7, with D possibly TRBD2 on 6 matching bases. Looked up from germline, CDR1 is DFQATT and CDR2 is SNEGSKA (reference sequence). The CDR3 is made up of 11 amino acids. V lost 4 bases and J 7 bases, leaving 11 bases between the germline ends.